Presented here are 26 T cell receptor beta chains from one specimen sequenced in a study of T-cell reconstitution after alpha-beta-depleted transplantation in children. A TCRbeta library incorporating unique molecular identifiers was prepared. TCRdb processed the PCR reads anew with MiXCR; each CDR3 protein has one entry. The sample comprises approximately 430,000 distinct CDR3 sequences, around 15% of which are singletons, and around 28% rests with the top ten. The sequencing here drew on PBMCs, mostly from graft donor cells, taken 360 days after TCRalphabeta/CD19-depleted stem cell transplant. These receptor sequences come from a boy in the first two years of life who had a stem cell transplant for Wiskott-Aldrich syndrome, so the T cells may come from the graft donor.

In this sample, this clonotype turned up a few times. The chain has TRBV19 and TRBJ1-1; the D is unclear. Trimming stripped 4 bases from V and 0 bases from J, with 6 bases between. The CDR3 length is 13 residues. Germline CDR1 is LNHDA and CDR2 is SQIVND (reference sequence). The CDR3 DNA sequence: TGTGCCAGTAGTACAGAGATGAACACTGAAGCTTTCTTT. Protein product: CASSTEMNTEAFF.

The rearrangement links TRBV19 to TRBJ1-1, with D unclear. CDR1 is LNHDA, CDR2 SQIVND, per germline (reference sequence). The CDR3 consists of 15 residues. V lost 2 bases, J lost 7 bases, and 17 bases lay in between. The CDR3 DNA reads TGTGCCAGTAGTATACTCGAGTACCCACCGGGTGAAGCTTTCTTT. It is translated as CASSILEYPPGEAFF.

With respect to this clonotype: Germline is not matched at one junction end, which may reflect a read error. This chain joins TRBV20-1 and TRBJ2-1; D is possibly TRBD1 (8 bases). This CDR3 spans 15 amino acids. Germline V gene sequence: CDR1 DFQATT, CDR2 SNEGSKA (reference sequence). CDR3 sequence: CCARDRGQGGYEQFF. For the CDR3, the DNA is TGCTGTGCTAGAGATCGAGGACAGGGAGGGTATGAGCAGTTCTTC.

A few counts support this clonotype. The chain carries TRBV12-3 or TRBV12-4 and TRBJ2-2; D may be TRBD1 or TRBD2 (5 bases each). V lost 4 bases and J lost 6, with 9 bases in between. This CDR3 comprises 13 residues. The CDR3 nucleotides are TGTGCCAGCAGTTCCCGGGACGCCGGGGAGCTGTTTTTT. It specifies CASSSRDAGELFF.

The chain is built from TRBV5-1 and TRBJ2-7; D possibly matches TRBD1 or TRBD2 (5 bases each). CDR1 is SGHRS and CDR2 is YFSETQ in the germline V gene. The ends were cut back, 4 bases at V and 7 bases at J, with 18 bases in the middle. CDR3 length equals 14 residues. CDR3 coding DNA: TGCGCCAGCAGCCCGGGACGGTCGGAGAAGGAGCAGTACTTC. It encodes CASSPGRSEKEQYF.

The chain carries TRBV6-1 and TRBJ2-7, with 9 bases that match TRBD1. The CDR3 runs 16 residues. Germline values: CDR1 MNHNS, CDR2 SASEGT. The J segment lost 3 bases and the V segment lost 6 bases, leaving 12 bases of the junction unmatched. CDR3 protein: CASRSEQGAGRYEQYF. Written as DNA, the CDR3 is TGTGCCAGCAGATCCGAACAGGGGGCGGGTCGCTACGAGCAGTACTTC.

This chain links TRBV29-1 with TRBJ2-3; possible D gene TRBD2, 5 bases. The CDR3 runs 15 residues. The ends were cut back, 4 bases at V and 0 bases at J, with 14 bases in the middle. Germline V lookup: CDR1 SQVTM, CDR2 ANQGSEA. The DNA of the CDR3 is TGCAGCGTTGTTCAGGAGGTGAGGAGCACAGATACGCAGTATTTT. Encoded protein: CSVVQEVRSTDTQYF.

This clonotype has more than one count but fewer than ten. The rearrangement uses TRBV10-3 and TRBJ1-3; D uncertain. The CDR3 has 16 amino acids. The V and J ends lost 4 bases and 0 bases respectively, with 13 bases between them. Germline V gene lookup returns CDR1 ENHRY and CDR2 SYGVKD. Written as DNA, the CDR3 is TGTGCCATCAGTGGAGGCCTTGGTGTCTCTGGAAACACCATATATTTT. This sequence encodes CAISGGLGVSGNTIYF.

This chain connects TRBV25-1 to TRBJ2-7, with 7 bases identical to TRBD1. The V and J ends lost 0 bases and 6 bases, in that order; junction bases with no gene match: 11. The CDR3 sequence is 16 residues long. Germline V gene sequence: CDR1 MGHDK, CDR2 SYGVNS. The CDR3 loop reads CASSEYITGVKVEQYF. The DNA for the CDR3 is TGTGCCAGCAGTGAATATATAACAGGGGTTAAGGTCGAGCAGTACTTC.

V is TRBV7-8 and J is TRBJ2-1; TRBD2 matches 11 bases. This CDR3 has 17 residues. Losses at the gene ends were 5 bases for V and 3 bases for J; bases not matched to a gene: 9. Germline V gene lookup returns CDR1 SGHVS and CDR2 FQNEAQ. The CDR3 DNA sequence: TGTGCCAGCAGCCCGTGGACTAGCGGGTCCGACTACAATGAGCAGTTCTTC. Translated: CASSPWTSGSDYNEQFF.

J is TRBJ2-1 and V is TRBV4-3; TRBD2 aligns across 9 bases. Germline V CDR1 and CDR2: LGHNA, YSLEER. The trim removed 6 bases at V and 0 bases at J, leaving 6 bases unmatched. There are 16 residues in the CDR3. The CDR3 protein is CASSRSGRLSYNEQFF. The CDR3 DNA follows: TGCGCCAGCAGTCGGAGCGGGAGGCTCTCCTACAATGAGCAGTTCTTC.

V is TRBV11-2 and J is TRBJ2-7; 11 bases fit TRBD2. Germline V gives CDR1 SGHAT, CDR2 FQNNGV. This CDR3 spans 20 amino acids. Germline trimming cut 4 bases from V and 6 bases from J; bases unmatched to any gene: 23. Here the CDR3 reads CASSSKAASLGSGRAGEQYF. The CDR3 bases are TGTGCCAGCAGCTCAAAAGCGGCCTCCTTGGGTAGCGGGAGGGCTGGCGAGCAGTACTTC.

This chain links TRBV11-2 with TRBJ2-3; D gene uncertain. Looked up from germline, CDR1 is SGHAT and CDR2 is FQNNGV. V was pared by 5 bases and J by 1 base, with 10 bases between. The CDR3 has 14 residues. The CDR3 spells CASSPSSRTDTQYF. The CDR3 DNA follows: TGTGCCAGCAGCCCGTCGAGCCGCACAGATACGCAGTATTTT.

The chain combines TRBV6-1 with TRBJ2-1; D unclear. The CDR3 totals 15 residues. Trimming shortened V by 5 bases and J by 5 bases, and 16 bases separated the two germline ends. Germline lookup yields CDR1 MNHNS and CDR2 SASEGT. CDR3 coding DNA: TGTGCCAGCAGTATTTCCAGAACACAACACAATGAGCAGTTCTTC. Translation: CASSISRTQHNEQFF.

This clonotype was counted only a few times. This chain's CDR3 is CASSLSLSADYYNEQFF. The CDR3, as DNA: TGTGCCAGCAGCTTGAGTTTGTCCGCGGACTACTACAATGAGCAGTTCTTC. The chain is built from TRBV5-5 and TRBJ2-1, with D perhaps TRBD2 (6 bases). The V end was cut by 1 base, the J end by 3 bases, with 17 bases between. Per the germline V gene, CDR1 is SGHKS and CDR2 is YYEKEE (reference sequence). This CDR3 region has 17 residues.

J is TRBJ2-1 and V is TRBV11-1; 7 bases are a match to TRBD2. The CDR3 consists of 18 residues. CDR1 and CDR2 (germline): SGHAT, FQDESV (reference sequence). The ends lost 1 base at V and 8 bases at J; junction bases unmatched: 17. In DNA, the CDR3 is TGTGCCAGCAGCTTAGTCGTAGGTGGGAGGGCCCGGGTTTATGAGCAGTTCTTC. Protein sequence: CASSLVVGGRARVYEQFF.

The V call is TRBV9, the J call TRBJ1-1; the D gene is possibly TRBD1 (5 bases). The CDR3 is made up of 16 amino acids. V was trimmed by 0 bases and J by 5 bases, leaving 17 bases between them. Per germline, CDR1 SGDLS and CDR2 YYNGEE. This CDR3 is CASSVGGAFEGTEAFF. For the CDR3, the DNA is TGTGCCAGCAGCGTAGGAGGGGCCTTCGAAGGGACTGAAGCTTTCTTT.

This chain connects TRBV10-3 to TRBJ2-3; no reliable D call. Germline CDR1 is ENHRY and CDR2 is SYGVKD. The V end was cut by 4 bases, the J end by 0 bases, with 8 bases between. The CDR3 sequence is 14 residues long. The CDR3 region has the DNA TGTGCCATCAGTGCTTCCCTGAGCACAGATACGCAGTATTTT. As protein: CAISASLSTDTQYF.

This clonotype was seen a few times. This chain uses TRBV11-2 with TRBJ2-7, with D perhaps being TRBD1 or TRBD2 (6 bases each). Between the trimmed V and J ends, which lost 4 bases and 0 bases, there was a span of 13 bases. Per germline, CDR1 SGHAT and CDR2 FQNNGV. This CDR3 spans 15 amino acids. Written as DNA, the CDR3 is TGTGCCAGCAGCTCCCTAGGGGGGAACTCCTACGAGCAGTACTTC. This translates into CASSSLGGNSYEQYF.

CDR3 in amino acids: CASSLAGRAGYSNQPQHF. The CDR3 DNA reads as TGTGCCAGCAGTTTAGCGGGCAGGGCGGGCTATAGCAATCAGCCCCAGCATTTT. The chain employs TRBV28 and TRBJ1-5, with D tentatively TRBD1 (5 bases). CDR3 size: 18 residues. Germline V gives CDR1 MDHEN, CDR2 SYDVKM. V gave up 2 bases and J gave up 0 bases, with 17 bases separating them.

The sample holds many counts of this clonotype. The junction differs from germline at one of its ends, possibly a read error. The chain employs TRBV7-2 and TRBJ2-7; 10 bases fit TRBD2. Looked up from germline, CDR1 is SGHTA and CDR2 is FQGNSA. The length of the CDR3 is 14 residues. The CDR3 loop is CASSLGGLAYEQYF. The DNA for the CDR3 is TGTGCCAGCAGTTTAGGGGGACTAGCGTACGAGCAGTACTTC.

Written as DNA, the CDR3 is TGCAGCGTTGAATCGGGACTAGCAGCCTCCTACAATGAGCAGTTCTTC. Its translation: CSVESGLAASYNEQFF. This rearrangement joins TRBV29-1 to TRBJ2-1; the match to TRBD2 covers 9 bases. J gave up 0 bases and V 2 bases, and 5 bases lay outside the gene matches. The CDR3 runs to 16 residues. Per the germline V gene, CDR1 is SQVTM and CDR2 is ANQGSEA.

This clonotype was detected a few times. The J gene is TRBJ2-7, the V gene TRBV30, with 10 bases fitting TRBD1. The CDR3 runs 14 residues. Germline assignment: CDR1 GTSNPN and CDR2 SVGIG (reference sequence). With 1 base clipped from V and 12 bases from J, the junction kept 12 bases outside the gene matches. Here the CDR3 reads CAWSAPRDRGKRYF. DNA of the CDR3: TGTGCCTGGAGTGCCCCTAGGGACAGGGGAAAAAGGTACTTC.

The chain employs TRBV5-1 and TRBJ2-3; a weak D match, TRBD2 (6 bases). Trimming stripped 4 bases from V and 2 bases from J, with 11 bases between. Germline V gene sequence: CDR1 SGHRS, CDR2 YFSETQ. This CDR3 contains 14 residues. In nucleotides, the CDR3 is TGCGCCAGCAGCCCGGGACTTTTCACAGATACGCAGTATTTT. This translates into CASSPGLFTDTQYF.

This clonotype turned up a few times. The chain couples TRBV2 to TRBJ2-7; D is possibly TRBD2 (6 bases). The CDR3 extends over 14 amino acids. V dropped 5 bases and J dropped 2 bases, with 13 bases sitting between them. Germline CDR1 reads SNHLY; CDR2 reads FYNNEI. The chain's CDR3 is CASSIARGPYEQYF. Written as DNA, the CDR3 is TGTGCCAGCAGTATCGCGCGGGGACCCTACGAGCAGTACTTC. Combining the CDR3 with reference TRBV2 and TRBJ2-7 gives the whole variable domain EPEVTQTPSHQVTQMGQEVILRCVPISNHLYFYWYRQILGQKVEFLVSFYNNEISEKSEIFDDQFSVERPDGSNFTLKIRSTKLEDSAMYFCASSIARGPYEQYFGPGTRLTVT.

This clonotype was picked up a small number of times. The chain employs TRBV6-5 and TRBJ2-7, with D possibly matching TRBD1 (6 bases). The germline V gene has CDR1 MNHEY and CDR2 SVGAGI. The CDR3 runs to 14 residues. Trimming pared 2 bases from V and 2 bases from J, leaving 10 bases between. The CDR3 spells CASSYERQAYEQYF. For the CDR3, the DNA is TGTGCCAGCAGTTACGAGAGACAGGCCTACGAGCAGTACTTC.